The 14 T cell receptor beta chains below were found in one sample sequenced in a study of control samples from healthy donors and cancer patients. Repertoires were generated with immunoSEQ multiplex PCR, while TCRdb's copy carries only in-frame clones and drops some. The sample holds roughly 40,000 clones, 70% to 90% seen once. The sequenced sample was blood. The receptors derive from a man aged 55 to 70 in good health.

This chain uses TRBV28 with TRBJ2-7; 8 bases are shared with TRBD1. Germline trimming cut 6 bases from V and 4 bases from J; bases unmatched to any gene: 2. Germline lookup yields CDR1 MDHEN and CDR2 SYDVKM. The CDR3 covers 12 residues. Here the CDR3 reads CASRDRVYEQYF. The CDR3 DNA follows: TGTGCCAGCAGGGACAGGGTATACGAGCAGTACTTC.

The rearrangement joins TRBV28 to TRBJ1-6; 7 bases map to TRBD1. The junction had 5 bases not matched to a gene; V was cut back by 3 bases and J by 9 bases. Germline CDR1 MDHEN, CDR2 SYDVKM. This CDR3 comprises 14 residues. This CDR3 reads CASSFGDRASPLHF. CDR3 nucleotides: TGTGCCAGCAGTTTCGGGGACAGAGCTTCACCCCTCCACTTT.

The chain has TRBV7-2 and TRBJ2-2; TRBD1 matches 11 bases. The CDR3 is 16 amino acids. CDR1 and CDR2 (germline): SGHTA, FQGNSA. Trimming cost V 2 bases and J 5 bases; bases outside gene matches: 4. CDR3 amino acids: CASSLSGQGGTGELFF. DNA of the CDR3: TGTGCCAGCAGCTTATCGGGACAGGGGGGGACCGGGGAGCTGTTTTTT.

The chain couples TRBV29-1 to TRBJ2-5, with 8 bases lining up with TRBD1. Unmatched junction bases numbered 13, after V lost 5 bases and J lost 5 bases. Germline assignment: CDR1 SQVTM and CDR2 ANQGSEA. The CDR3 is 15 amino acids. In DNA form, the CDR3 reads TGCAGCGTTAGGGGTCAGGGGGCTAGTCGTGAGACCCAGTACTTC. This gives the protein CSVRGQGASRETQYF.

The rearrangement links TRBV27 to TRBJ1-1; perhaps TRBD1 as D (5 bases). Germline lookup yields CDR1 MNHEY and CDR2 SMNVEV (reference sequence). The V gene lost 2 bases and the J gene lost 5 bases, with 24 bases spanning the gap. The CDR3 is 18 residues long. The CDR3 loop is CASSLNWGNTEFRTEAFF. The DNA of the CDR3 is TGTGCCAGCAGTTTAAATTGGGGCAACACGGAGTTTAGGACTGAAGCTTTCTTT.

The V and J genes are TRBV3-1 (or the pseudogene TRBV3-2) and TRBJ2-1; D is unclear. CDR1 is LGHDT and CDR2 is YNNKEL in the germline V gene (reference sequence). V lost 1 base to trimming and J lost 10 bases, with 17 bases between them. The CDR3 consists of 15 residues. The CDR3 nucleotides read TGTGCCAGCAGCCAAGGGGGAATCCGATACAGCGAGCAGTTCTTC. This gives the protein CASSQGGIRYSEQFF.

The chain couples TRBV5-1 to TRBJ1-1, with D possibly matching TRBD1 (5 bases). Germline V CDR1 and CDR2: SGHRS, YFSETQ. CDR3 length: 12 residues. The V end was cut by 2 bases, the J end by 10 bases, with 12 bases between. The CDR3 here is CASSLNQGVAFF. The CDR3 coding sequence is TGCGCCAGCAGCTTAAACCAAGGGGTAGCTTTCTTT.

This rearrangement joins TRBV4-3 to TRBJ1-5; TRBD1 is a possible D gene (6 bases). Trimming shortened V by 0 bases and J by 6 bases, and 21 bases separated the two germline ends. Germline-derived CDR1 and CDR2 are LGHNA and YSLEER. The CDR3 is 18 residues long. The CDR3, as DNA: TGCGCCAGCAGCCAAGAAGCGGTAACAGGGAATCGCGGTCAGCCCCAGCATTTT. This codes for CASSQEAVTGNRGQPQHF.

This chain joins TRBV18 and TRBJ1-1, with a possible D match to TRBD1 (5 bases). V was trimmed by 3 bases and J by 0 bases, leaving 11 bases between them. Germline assignment: CDR1 KGHSH and CDR2 LQKENI. The CDR3 has 15 amino acids. The CDR3 sequence: CASSPLGGMNTEAFF. Written as DNA, the CDR3 is TGTGCCAGCTCACCCCTGGGGGGGATGAACACTGAAGCTTTCTTT.

This clone was seen only once. The chain combines TRBV6-6 with TRBJ2-7, with D possibly being TRBD1 or TRBD2 (5 bases each). The CDR3 totals 14 residues. CDR1 is MNHNY and CDR2 is SVGAGI in the germline V gene (reference sequence). V was cut by 2 bases and J by 2 bases, with 10 bases left in between. The DNA of the CDR3 is TGTGCCAGCAGTTACCAGGGAGAACCCTACGAGCAGTACTTC. This translates into CASSYQGEPYEQYF.

The chain couples TRBV6-5 to TRBJ2-1; D unresolved. The CDR3 consists of 14 residues. CDR1 is MNHEY, CDR2 SVGAGI, per germline. V lost 7 bases, J lost 6 bases, and 16 bases lay in between. The CDR3 DNA reads TGTGCCAGCAACGGCGGAGCCGAAGGCAATGAGCAGTTCTTC. Residues: CASNGGAEGNEQFF.

In the case of this clone: The same CDR3 can be traced to other DNA sequences in this sample. This chain connects TRBV27 to TRBJ1-6; D possibly corresponds to TRBD1 (5 bases). The V end lost 8 bases, the J end lost 7 bases, and 12 bases lay between the germline ends. Germline CDR1 reads MNHEY; CDR2 reads SMNVEV (reference sequence). This CDR3 region has 13 residues. CDR3 sequence: CASRGLGNSPLHF. The CDR3 nucleotides read TGTGCCAGCCGGGGACTGGGGAATTCACCCCTCCACTTT.

The V call is TRBV29-1, the J call TRBJ1-5, with D possibly TRBD1 on 5 matching bases. CDR3 length: 13 amino acids. V lost 1 base and J 6 bases, leaving 10 bases between the germline ends. The V gene's germline CDR1 is SQVTM and CDR2 ANQGSEA. The CDR3 DNA is TGCAGCGTTGAAGGGACACCGGGTCAGCCCCAGCATTTT. Protein product: CSVEGTPGQPQHF.

The J gene is TRBJ1-2, the V gene TRBV30, with D tentatively TRBD1 (5 bases). The length of the CDR3 is 13 residues. Trimming removed 7 bases at V and 7 bases at J, with 19 bases between. The V gene's germline CDR1 is GTSNPN and CDR2 SVGIG (reference sequence). The CDR3 loop is CASTVSRGTGYTF. The DNA for the CDR3 is TGTGCCTCTACTGTTTCGAGGGGTACTGGCTACACCTTC.